This TCR beta chain appears in the sequencing data of a study of control samples from healthy donors and cancer patients. The CDR3 contains 15 residues. Germline V gives CDR1 SEHNR, CDR2 FQNEAQ (reference sequence). Trimming took 2 bases from V and 4 from J, leaving 11 bases between them. The assay was immunoSEQ multiplex PCR, and TCRdb's table has in-frame clones only and misses some. Altogether tens of thousands of clones are present, around 87% being singletons, with the ten largest covering roughly an eighth. The clonotype was recovered from a man aged 55-75 years with head and neck cancer. The gene calls are TRBV7-9 and TRBJ2-2; maybe TRBD2 (5 bases). Material for sequencing was PBMCs. CDR3 DNA sequence: TGTGCCAGCAGCTTAAGAGGAAGCGGCACCGGGGAGCTGTTTTTT. Translating gives CASSLRGSGTGELFF.